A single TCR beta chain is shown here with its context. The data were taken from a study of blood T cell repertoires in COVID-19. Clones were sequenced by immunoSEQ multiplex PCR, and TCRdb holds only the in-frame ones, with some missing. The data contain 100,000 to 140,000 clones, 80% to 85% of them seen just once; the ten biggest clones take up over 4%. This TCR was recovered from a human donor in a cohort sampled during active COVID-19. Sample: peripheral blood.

The CDR3 protein is CASSLGLASNTGELFF. CDR3 bases: TGTGCCAGCTCACTGGGACTAGCGTCGAACACCGGGGAGCTGTTTTTT. The rearrangement links TRBV18 to TRBJ2-2; 10 nucleotides align to TRBD2. This CDR3 is 16 amino acids long. Germline V gives CDR1 KGHSH, CDR2 LQKENI. V shed 4 bases, J shed 0 bases, and the junction held 2 bases outside the gene matches. Combining the CDR3 with reference TRBV18 and TRBJ2-2 gives the whole variable domain NAGVMQNPRHLVRRRGQEARLRCSPMKGHSHVYWYRQLPEEGLKFMVYLQKENIIDESGMPKERFSAEFPKEGPSILRIQQVVRGDSAAYFCASSLGLASNTGELFFGEGSRLTVL.